The 24 T cell receptor beta chains below come from one sample, sequenced in a study of cytomegalovirus exposure and HLA in healthy donors. This PCR relied on a set of 60 Vbeta primers and 13 Jbeta primers. The table came from immunoSEQ multiplex PCR; TCRdb's copy has only in-frame clones and leaves some out. The sample data list over 100,000 clones. The sample comprised PBMCs. All receptors come from a woman between 40 and 50 years old in good health and CMV-seropositive.

This chain joins TRBV7-3 and TRBJ2-3, with D perhaps matching TRBD1 (7 bases). The germline CDR1 and CDR2 sequences are SGHTA and FQGTGA. This CDR3 has 14 amino acids. V gave up 1 base and J gave up 4 bases, with 9 bases separating them. CDR3 protein: CASSLSRGADTQYF. CDR3 DNA: TGTGCCAGCAGCTTAAGCAGGGGGGCAGATACGCAGTATTTT.

The rearrangement joins TRBV19 to TRBJ1-2; 10 nucleotides agree with TRBD1. The CDR3 is 13 amino acids. V lost 7 bases, J lost 8 bases, and 7 bases stayed unmatched. In germline, CDR1 is LNHDA, CDR2 SQIVND (reference sequence). In DNA, the CDR3 is TGTGCCAGTATCCGGGACAGGGGCGGCGGCTACACCTTC. This gives the protein CASIRDRGGGYTF.

CDR3 bases: TGTGCCAGTAGGACAGGGGGCTTGGCTGAAGCTTTCTTT. This translates into CASRTGGLAEAFF. V gene TRBV19 combines with J gene TRBJ1-1; 10 nucleotides align to TRBD1. This CDR3 contains 13 residues. J was trimmed by 6 bases and V by 6 bases; bases with no gene match: 4. Germline V CDR1 and CDR2: LNHDA, SQIVND (reference sequence).

V is TRBV7-2 and J is TRBJ2-1, with 7 bases lining up with TRBD2. Germline V gene sequence: CDR1 SGHTA, CDR2 FQGNSA. V was pared by 5 bases and J by 6 bases, with 13 bases of the junction left unmatched. The CDR3 length is 16 residues. CDR3 sequence reads: CASSPPMGGRGNEQFF. In DNA form, the CDR3 reads TGTGCCAGCAGCCCCCCCATGGGAGGGAGAGGCAATGAGCAGTTCTTC. The variable domain in full, with the rest retrieved from reference TRBV7-2 and TRBJ2-1, is GAGVSQSPSNKVTEKGKDVELRCDPISGHTALYWYRQSLGQGLEFLIYFQGNSAPDKSGLPSDRFSAERTGGSVSTLTIQRTQQEDSAVYLCASSPPMGGRGNEQFFGPGTRLTVL.

The chain carries TRBV7-9 and TRBJ2-1; D is possibly TRBD2 (5 bases). V was pared by 5 bases and J by 4 bases, with 12 bases between. The length of the CDR3 is 14 residues. Germline CDR1 SEHNR, CDR2 FQNEAQ (reference sequence). CDR3 bases: TGTGCCAGCAGCCCGACCGGGATTTACAATGAGCAGTTCTTC. It is translated as CASSPTGIYNEQFF.

The J gene is TRBJ2-2, the V gene TRBV19, with a weak D call TRBD2 (5 bases). The CDR3 loop spans 13 amino acids. Germline CDR1 and CDR2: LNHDA and SQIVND (reference sequence). V lost 6 bases, J lost 6 bases, and 11 bases lay in between. The CDR3 is CASSGNGAGELFF. CDR3 nucleotide sequence: TGTGCCAGTAGCGGGAATGGGGCCGGGGAGCTGTTTTTT.

The CDR3, as DNA: TGCGCCAGCAGCCCCGGGACAGCGAACACTGAAGCTTTCTTT. It yields the protein CASSPGTANTEAFF. This chain links TRBV5-1 with TRBJ1-1; the match to TRBD1 covers 7 bases. CDR1 and CDR2 from the germline V gene are SGHRS and YFSETQ. The CDR3 is made up of 14 amino acids. V trimming: 4 bases; J trimming: 1 base; junction bases outside the gene matches: 4.

This chain links TRBV5-1 with TRBJ1-4, with TRBD1 matching over 7 bases. This CDR3 comprises 15 residues. The ends lost 5 bases at V and 5 bases at J; junction bases unmatched: 9. CDR1 is SGHRS and CDR2 is YFSETQ in the germline V gene. The chain's CDR3 is CASRGAGTANEKLFF. The DNA for the CDR3 is TGCGCCAGCAGGGGGGCCGGGACAGCAAATGAAAAACTGTTTTTT.

The chain combines TRBV27 with TRBJ2-7; 9 positions match TRBD1. Looked up from germline, CDR1 is MNHEY and CDR2 is SMNVEV (reference sequence). V shed 3 bases, J shed 5 bases, and the junction held 11 bases outside the gene matches. This CDR3 is built from 16 residues. The CDR3 sequence: CASSFLTGTGYNEQYF. CDR3 DNA sequence: TGTGCCAGCAGTTTTTTGACCGGGACAGGGTACAACGAGCAGTACTTC.

This chain uses TRBV4-1 with TRBJ2-7, with TRBD2 identical over 8 bases. This CDR3 spans 16 amino acids. Unmatched junction bases numbered 8, after V lost 0 bases and J lost 4 bases. Germline V lookup: CDR1 MGHRA, CDR2 YSYEKL. The CDR3 is CASSQDLSGGLYEQYF. Written as DNA, the CDR3 is TGCGCCAGCAGCCAAGACTTGTCGGGAGGGCTGTACGAGCAGTACTTC.

The chain is built from TRBV11-1 and TRBJ1-4, with TRBD1 matching over 9 bases. Germline V gives CDR1 SGHAT, CDR2 FQDESV (reference sequence). V trimming: 4 bases; J trimming: 7 bases; junction bases outside the gene matches: 10. CDR3 length: 16 residues. CDR3 residues: CASSSTSTGGGEKLFF. In DNA, the CDR3 is TGTGCCAGCAGCTCCACATCAACAGGGGGCGGTGAAAAACTGTTTTTT.

The CDR3, as DNA: TGTGCCAGCAGCTTAGCGGGGGGGGAGAGGGGTGATGAGCAGTTCTTC. It encodes CASSLAGGERGDEQFF. V usage is TRBV7-9 and J usage is TRBJ2-1, with TRBD2 matching 7 bases. The CDR3 has 16 amino acids. From germline, CDR1 is SEHNR and CDR2 FQNEAQ (reference sequence). V lost 0 bases, J lost 8 bases, and 10 bases stayed unmatched.

The genes are TRBV18 and TRBJ2-2; 7 bases agree with TRBD2. Germline loops: CDR1 KGHSH, CDR2 LQKENI. The CDR3 runs to 17 residues. The J segment lost 2 bases and the V segment lost 0 bases, leaving 6 bases of the junction unmatched. The CDR3 region has the DNA TGTGCCAGCTCACCACCGGGGAGGGGTCACAACACCGGGGAGCTGTTTTTT. Translated, it gives CASSPPGRGHNTGELFF.

The chain has TRBV19 and TRBJ1-5; 8 nucleotides agree with TRBD1. Germline V gene sequence: CDR1 LNHDA, CDR2 SQIVND (reference sequence). This CDR3 has 17 amino acids. V shed 10 bases and J 2 bases; nucleotides not matched to a gene: 16. The CDR3: CATLKPRGRRGNQPQHF. The CDR3 DNA is TGTGCCACCCTCAAACCCAGGGGGCGCCGAGGCAATCAGCCCCAGCATTTT.

The chain uses TRBV7-3 and TRBJ2-7, with 9 bases matching TRBD2. V dropped 5 bases and J dropped 1; count of bases not matched to a gene: 6. The germline V gene encodes CDR1 SGHTA and CDR2 FQGTGA. This CDR3 has 15 amino acids. The CDR3 nucleotides are TGTGCCAGCAGCAATAGCGGGAGTATATCCTACGAGCAGTACTTC. It yields the protein CASSNSGSISYEQYF. Drawing the rest from reference TRBV7-3 and TRBJ2-7, the complete variable domain is GAGVSQTPSNKVTEKGKYVELRCDPISGHTALYWYRQSLGQGPEFLIYFQGTGAADDSGLPNDRFFAVRPEGSVSTLKIQRTERGDSAVYLCASSNSGSISYEQYFGPGTRLTVT.

V gene TRBV11-1 combines with J gene TRBJ2-1, with 11 nucleotides matching TRBD2. Germline values: CDR1 SGHAT, CDR2 FQDESV (reference sequence). The CDR3 is made up of 15 amino acids. Trimming removed 5 bases from V and 10 bases from J; junction bases left unmatched: 10. In DNA form, the CDR3 reads TGTGCCAGCAGCCACCCGGAGGTAGCGGGAGGGGAGCAGTTCTTC. Translation: CASSHPEVAGGEQFF. Full variable domain (rest looked up from reference TRBV11-1 and TRBJ2-1): EAEVAQSPRYKITEKSQAVAFWCDPISGHATLYWYRQILGQGPELLVQFQDESVVDDSQLPKDRFSAERLKGVDSTLKIQPAELGDSAMYLCASSHPEVAGGEQFFGPGTRLTVL.

The chain combines TRBV10-3 with TRBJ1-4, with a tentative D call TRBD1 (6 bases). There are 15 residues in the CDR3. Germline values: CDR1 ENHRY, CDR2 SYGVKD. V lost 8 bases to trimming and J lost 7 bases, with 20 bases between them. Written as DNA, the CDR3 is TGTGCCATCTCCTCGAACAGGGTGGGAAGTGAAAAACTGTTTTTT. It encodes CAISSNRVGSEKLFF.

This rearrangement joins TRBV19 to TRBJ1-1; tentative D call: TRBD1 (6 bases). The CDR3 contains 13 residues. Germline V gene data show CDR1 as LNHDA and CDR2 as SQIVND (reference sequence). V lost 6 bases, J lost 5 bases, and 13 bases lay in between. CDR3 coding DNA: TGTGCCAGTAGCCAAATCAGGGGAACTGAAGCTTTCTTT. Its protein product is CASSQIRGTEAFF.

The rearrangement uses TRBV6-5 and TRBJ1-6; D unclear. This CDR3 spans 15 amino acids. Trimming shortened V by 2 bases and J by 7 bases, and 12 bases separated the two germline ends. Germline-derived CDR1 and CDR2 are MNHEY and SVGAGI. Here the CDR3 DNA reads TGTGCCAGCAGTTACCTCCCGGAGGGCAATTCACCCCTCCACTTT. Protein sequence: CASSYLPEGNSPLHF.

The gene calls are TRBV11-3 and TRBJ2-1; 8 bases agree with TRBD1. The germline CDR1 and CDR2 sequences are SGHNT and YENEEA. The CDR3 runs to 14 residues. The J segment lost 9 bases and the V segment lost 1 base, leaving 5 bases of the junction unmatched. The CDR3 sequence: CASSLGGQGGEQFF. As DNA, the CDR3 is TGTGCCAGCAGCTTAGGAGGACAGGGAGGTGAGCAGTTCTTC.

The chain employs TRBV7-9 and TRBJ2-1; D uncertain. Trimming removed 6 bases at V and 7 bases at J, with 4 bases between. This CDR3 is built from 10 residues. Germline V lookup: CDR1 SEHNR, CDR2 FQNEAQ (reference sequence). The CDR3 loop reads CASSTNEQFF. CDR3 in DNA: TGTGCCAGCAGTACAAATGAGCAGTTCTTC.

This chain connects TRBV5-6 to TRBJ2-1, with 7 bases matching TRBD1. The CDR3 sequence is 13 residues long. Germline-derived CDR1 and CDR2 are SGHDT and YYEEEE. V was clipped by 5 bases and J by 7 bases; unmatched bases: 6. In DNA form, the CDR3 reads TGTGCCAGCAGAGGACAGGCGTTTAATGAGCAGTTCTTC. Amino acids: CASRGQAFNEQFF.

The chain combines TRBV7-2 with TRBJ2-7; D ambiguous. V lost 6 bases, J lost 2 bases, and 5 bases lay in between. The germline CDR1 and CDR2 sequences are SGHTA and FQGNSA. The CDR3 contains 11 residues. CDR3 region: CASRETYEQYF. The CDR3 DNA follows: TGTGCCAGCAGGGAGACCTACGAGCAGTACTTC.

This chain links TRBV28 with TRBJ1-2; no clear D gene. Trimming removed 5 bases at V and 4 bases at J, with 11 bases between. There are 13 residues in the CDR3. From germline, CDR1 is MDHEN and CDR2 SYDVKM. The CDR3, as DNA: TGTGCCAGCAGTCCTACGCCCTTCTATGGCTACACCTTC. This sequence encodes CASSPTPFYGYTF.